Listed below are T cell receptor beta chains from one sample, sequenced in a study of a mutant IDH1 vaccine in newly diagnosed glioma. Produced via immunoSEQ multiplex PCR; TCRdb's table is partial and in-frame only. Here the sample spans 50,000 to 60,000 clones, about four fifths being singletons. Their target antigens are unknown. The sequenced sample was PBMCs, obtained from a glioma patient whose treatment included an IDH1 peptide vaccine. These receptor sequences come from a man aged 35-49 years with glioma. Each CDR3 is given with its conserved first and last residue.

J: TRBJ2-2
V: TRBV30
CDR3: CAWSRDRAGNTGELFF

J: TRBJ1-4
V: TRBV14
CDR3: CASSPGEKLFF

J: TRBJ1-5
V: TRBV2
CDR3: CASKAANQPQHF

J: TRBJ2-6
V: TRBV29-1
CDR3: CSVGSRSGANVLTF

J: TRBJ1-2
V: TRBV18
CDR3: CASSPRQGDGYTF

J: TRBJ1-6
V: TRBV4-1
CDR3: CASSQDLGQYNSPLHF

J: TRBJ1-4
V: TRBV29-1
CDR3: CRPGRNSTLYLNVREGLNEKLFF

J: TRBJ2-5
V: TRBV11-2
CDR3: CASSKTGPGETQYF

J: TRBJ1-5
V: TRBV18
CDR3: CASSPTGPNQPQHF

J: TRBJ2-7
V: TRBV27
CDR3: CASSDTASYEQYF

J: TRBJ1-1
V: TRBV11-2
CDR3: CASSLGNMNTEAFF

J: TRBJ1-1
V: TRBV5-1
CDR3: CASSLADDVAAFF

J: TRBJ1-1
V: TRBV5-5
CDR3: CASSLRQGVNTEAFF

J: TRBJ1-3
V: TRBV5-5
CDR3: CASSPDSVSVNTIYF

J: TRBJ1-6
V: TRBV5-6
CDR3: CASTSGPNNSPLHF

J: TRBJ2-7
V: TRBV30
CDR3: CAWSTGDSYEQYF

J: TRBJ1-1
V: TRBV6-5
CDR3: CASSYTLMNTEAFF

J: TRBJ2-2
V: TRBV13
CDR3: CASSLVGFTGELFF

J: TRBJ1-2
V: TRBV6-5
CDR3: CASSSRNYGYTF

J: TRBJ1-2
V: TRBV5-4
CDR3: CASSSRDRGNYGYTF

J: TRBJ1-5
V: TRBV7-9
CDR3: CASSQTGTQPQHF

J: TRBJ2-7
V: TRBV6-6
CDR3: CASSSPGQGTWEQYF

J: TRBJ2-7
V: TRBV2
CDR3: CASSETPGLTFSLDF

J: TRBJ2-1
V: TRBV7-2
CDR3: CASSLSGGNYNEQFF

J: TRBJ2-7
V: TRBV6-5
CDR3: CASSYQGSEQYF

J: TRBJ1-2
V: TRBV27
CDR3: CASSPGGRYGYTF

J: TRBJ1-2
V: TRBV2
CDR3: CASTRYGYTF

J: TRBJ1-1
V: TRBV4-1
CDR3: CASSQDLYTEAFF

J: TRBJ2-2
V: TRBV7-8
CDR3: CASSFPQLAGGRDTGELFF

J: TRBJ2-7
V: TRBV7-2
CDR3: CASSLIAGLATNYEQYF

J: TRBJ1-2
V: TRBV2
CDR3: CASRQRSGYGYTF

J: TRBJ2-7
V: TRBV5-1
CDR3: CASSQSTGGEYEQYF

J: TRBJ2-1
V: TRBV7-2
CDR3: CASSSPRGGRGTYNEQFF

J: TRBJ1-6
V: TRBV2
CDR3: CASNGGQGTSPLHF

J: TRBJ1-2
V: TRBV6-5
CDR3: CASSYRPTGYYGYTF

J: TRBJ1-5
V: TRBV7-8
CDR3: CASSPTTGFYSNQPQHF

J: TRBJ1-1
V: TRBV6-5
CDR3: CASTRQGATEAFF

J: TRBJ2-7
V: TRBV7-2
CDR3: CASSLGRGFDEQYF

J: TRBJ2-1
V: TRBV7-2
CDR3: CASSPLGLAGGPYNEQFF

J: TRBJ2-2
V: TRBV5-1
CDR3: CASSLASGVAGELFF

J: TRBJ1-1
V: TRBV2
CDR3: CASSGAVWNTEAFF

J: TRBJ1-5
V: TRBV2
CDR3: CASRGTGGSSNQPQHF

J: TRBJ2-1
V: TRBV7-9
CDR3: CASSLVDNEQFF

J: TRBJ2-5
V: TRBV29-1
CDR3: CSVAVGQGVGETQYF

J: TRBJ1-2
V: TRBV5-6
CDR3: CASSLDPGQGRGYTF

J: TRBJ1-1
V: TRBV19
CDR3: CASSIKGNTEAFF

J: TRBJ1-3
V: TRBV4-1
CDR3: CASSQEISGTGGRRNTIYF

J: TRBJ2-2
V: TRBV27
CDR3: CASSLWGGGELFF

J: TRBJ1-1
V: TRBV7-9
CDR3: CASSSRDKNTEAFF

J: TRBJ2-5
V: TRBV6-5
CDR3: CASRPPPLGETQYF

J: TRBJ2-7
V: TRBV5-6
CDR3: CASSLLVALEQYF

J: TRBJ2-7
V: TRBV19
CDR3: CASRRDGGSYEQYF

J: TRBJ2-4
V: TRBV10-1
CDR3: CASSEDIENIQYF

J: TRBJ1-3
V: TRBV14
CDR3: CASSHAGSGNTIYF

J: TRBJ2-2
V: TRBV4-1
CDR3: CASSQGTSGYTGELFF